The clone carrying this TCR beta chain has only one observation. Its specificity is unknown. Method: immunoSEQ multiplex PCR; TCRdb's copy keeps in-frame clones and lacks some. The table records 2 million to 2.5 million clones, approximately 96% of them present only once. This entry comes from a study of shared clonotypes between healthy human individuals. Whole-study findings and limits: Unshared clonotypes carried lower generation probabilities than those common to all four donors.

The CDR3 contains 13 residues. Trimming cost V 4 bases and J 3 bases, with 9 bases left between them. Germline V CDR1 and CDR2: SGHNT, YYREEE (reference sequence). The sequenced sample consisted of naive CD4+ T cells sorted from blood. Subset given: CD45RA+ positively selected. This chain links TRBV5-4 with TRBJ2-3; weak D call: TRBD2 (6 bases). This sequence was found in a young man in good health. The CDR3 spells CASSRDWTDTQYF. The CDR3 coding sequence is TGTGCCAGCAGCCGGGACTGGACAGATACGCAGTATTTT.